Only a few counts were recorded for the clone carrying this T cell receptor (beta chain). Its antigen remains unidentified. The entry originates in a study of T cell repertoires in cytomegalovirus infection. Background on the study: Well-studied HLA-B-restricted CMV epitopes were used in the study alongside recently identified HLA-C-restricted ones.

This CDR3 comprises 14 residues. In germline, CDR1 is MDHEN, CDR2 SYDVKM. V dropped 6 bases and J dropped 1; count of bases not matched to a gene: 4. TCRdb recomputed calls from the reads with MiXCR, one row per CDR3 protein. Altogether approximately 390,000 distinct CDR3 sequences are present, around a third being singletons, with the ten largest covering about 14%. Sample: cultured PBMCs, taken from culture after CMV antigen stimulation. The chain is built from TRBV28 and TRBJ1-1, with 8 bases identical to TRBD1. This clonotype was obtained from a human donor in good health (CMV status not recorded). Some clones in this sample may be carry-over from other donors' samples. CDR3 protein: CASSRGQANTEAFF. The CDR3 DNA is TGTGCCAGCAGCCGGGGACAGGCGAACACTGAAGCTTTCTTT.